This TCR beta chain is from a study of human T cells and chemical hapten exposure. Study-level information: Chiefly women, the patients showed alopecia areata, totalis or universalis.

Ten or more counts support this clonotype. Its antigen is not known. The time point denotes: patch test 2, 6 weeks after DPC sensitization. The treatment denotes: therapeutic diphenylcyclopropenone sensitization with weekly scalp DPC. V was shortened by 5 bases and J by 12 bases, with 14 bases between the two germline ends. The CDR3 totals 12 residues. TCRdb fed the RACE reads into MiXCR, producing one record per CDR3 protein. The table records tens of thousands of distinct CDR3 sequences, 11% of them present only once. Regarding the study as a whole: No alteration of TCRs above 1 in 1000 frequency was seen with DPC sensitization.

The chain has TRBV12-3 or TRBV12-4 and TRBJ2-1; D unclear. The TCR sequence derives from a man aged 40-55 years with alopecia areata. Some clones in this sample may be carry-over from other donors' samples. The sequencing here drew on whole blood, taken in connection with sensitization to the hapten diphenylcyclopropenone (DPC). CDR3 sequence (DNA): TGTGCCAGCAGTCTAGTTCTACATGTGCAGTTCTTC. Amino acid sequence: CASSLVLHVQFF.